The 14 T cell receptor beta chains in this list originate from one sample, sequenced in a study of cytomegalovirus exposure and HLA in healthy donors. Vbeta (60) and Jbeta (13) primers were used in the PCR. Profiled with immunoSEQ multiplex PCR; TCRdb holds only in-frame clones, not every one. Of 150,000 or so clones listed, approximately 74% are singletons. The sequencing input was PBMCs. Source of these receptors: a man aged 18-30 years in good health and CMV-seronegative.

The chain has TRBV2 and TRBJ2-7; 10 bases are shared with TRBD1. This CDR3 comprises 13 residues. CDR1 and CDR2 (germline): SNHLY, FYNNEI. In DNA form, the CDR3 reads TGTGCAGTTAGGGGGACAGGGGTACACGAGCAGTACGTC. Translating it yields CAVRGTGVHEQYV.

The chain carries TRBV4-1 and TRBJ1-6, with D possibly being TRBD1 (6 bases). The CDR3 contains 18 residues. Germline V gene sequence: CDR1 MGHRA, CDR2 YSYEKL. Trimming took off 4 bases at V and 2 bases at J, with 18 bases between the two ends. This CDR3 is CASSLRSGTLTYNSPLHF. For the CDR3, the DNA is TGCGCCAGCAGCCTTCGGTCCGGGACACTAACCTATAATTCACCCCTCCACTTT.

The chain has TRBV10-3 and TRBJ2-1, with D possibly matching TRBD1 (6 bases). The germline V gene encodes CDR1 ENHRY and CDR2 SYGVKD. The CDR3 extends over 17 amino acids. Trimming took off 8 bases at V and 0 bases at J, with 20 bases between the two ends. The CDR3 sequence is CAISPKDRDTSYNEQFF. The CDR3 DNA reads TGTGCCATCTCGCCCAAGGACCGGGACACCTCCTACAATGAGCAGTTCTTC.

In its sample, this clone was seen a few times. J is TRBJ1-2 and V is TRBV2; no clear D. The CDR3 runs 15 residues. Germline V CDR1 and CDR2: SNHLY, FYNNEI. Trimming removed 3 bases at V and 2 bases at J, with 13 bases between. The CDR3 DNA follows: TGTGCCAGCAGTGAGTCGGCAGACTTGAACTATGGCTACACCTTC. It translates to CASSESADLNYGYTF.

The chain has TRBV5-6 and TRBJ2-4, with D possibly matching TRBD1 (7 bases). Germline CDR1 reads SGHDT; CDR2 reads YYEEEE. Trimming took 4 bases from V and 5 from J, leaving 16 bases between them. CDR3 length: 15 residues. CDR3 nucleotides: TGTGCCAGCAGCCAGGGACAGTGGGAGGAAAACATTCAGTACTTC. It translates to CASSQGQWEENIQYF.

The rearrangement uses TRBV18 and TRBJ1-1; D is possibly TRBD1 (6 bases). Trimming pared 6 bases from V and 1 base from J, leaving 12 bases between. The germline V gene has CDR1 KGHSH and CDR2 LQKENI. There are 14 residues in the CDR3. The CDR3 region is CASSRDNPNTEAFF. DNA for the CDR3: TGTGCCAGCTCTCGGGACAATCCGAACACTGAAGCTTTCTTT.

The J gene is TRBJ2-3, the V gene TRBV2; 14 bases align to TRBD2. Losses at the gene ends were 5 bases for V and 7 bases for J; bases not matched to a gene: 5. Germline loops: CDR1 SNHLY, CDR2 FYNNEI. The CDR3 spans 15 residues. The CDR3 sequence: CASSRLAGGRNTQYF. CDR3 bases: TGTGCCAGCAGTAGACTAGCGGGGGGGCGGAATACGCAGTATTTT.

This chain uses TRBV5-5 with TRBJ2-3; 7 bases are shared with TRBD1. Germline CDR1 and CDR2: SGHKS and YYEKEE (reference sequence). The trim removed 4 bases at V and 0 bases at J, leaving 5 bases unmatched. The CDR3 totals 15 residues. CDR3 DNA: TGTGCCAGCAGCACAGGGACAGCTAGCACAGATACGCAGTATTTT. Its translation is CASSTGTASTDTQYF.

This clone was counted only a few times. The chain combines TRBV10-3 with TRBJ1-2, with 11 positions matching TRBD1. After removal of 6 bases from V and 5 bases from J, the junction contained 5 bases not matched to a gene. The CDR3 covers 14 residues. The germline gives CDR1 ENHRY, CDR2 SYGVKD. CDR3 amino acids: CAIRTGTGGYGYTF. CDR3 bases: TGTGCCATCAGAACCGGGACAGGGGGGTATGGCTACACCTTC.

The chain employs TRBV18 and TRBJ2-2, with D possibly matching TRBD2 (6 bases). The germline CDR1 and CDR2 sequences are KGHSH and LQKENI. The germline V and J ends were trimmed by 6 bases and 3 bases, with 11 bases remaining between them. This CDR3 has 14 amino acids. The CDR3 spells CASSPGAHTGELFF. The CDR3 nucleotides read TGTGCCAGCTCCCCGGGAGCACACACCGGGGAGCTGTTTTTT.

The CDR3: CASSRQGAAYTEAFF. DNA for the CDR3: TGTGCCAGCAGTCGACAGGGGGCGGCGTACACTGAAGCTTTCTTT. The J gene is TRBJ1-1, the V gene TRBV6-1; 10 bases line up with TRBD1. Per the germline V gene, CDR1 is MNHNS and CDR2 is SASEGT. V was pared by 5 bases and J by 3 bases, with 6 bases of the junction left unmatched. The CDR3 runs to 15 residues.

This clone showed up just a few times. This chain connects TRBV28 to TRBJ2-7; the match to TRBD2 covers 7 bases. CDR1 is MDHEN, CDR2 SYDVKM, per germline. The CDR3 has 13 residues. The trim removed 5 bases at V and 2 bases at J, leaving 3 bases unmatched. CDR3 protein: CASSRGGTYEQYV. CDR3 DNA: TGTGCCAGCAGTCGCGGGGGTACCTACGAGCAGTACGTC.

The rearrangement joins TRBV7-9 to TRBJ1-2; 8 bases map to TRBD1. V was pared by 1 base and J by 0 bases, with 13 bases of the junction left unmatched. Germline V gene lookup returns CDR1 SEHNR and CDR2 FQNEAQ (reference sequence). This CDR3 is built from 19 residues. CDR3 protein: CASSLGGDFDRGANYGYTF. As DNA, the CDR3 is TGTGCCAGCAGCTTAGGTGGAGACTTTGACAGGGGTGCTAACTATGGCTACACCTTC.

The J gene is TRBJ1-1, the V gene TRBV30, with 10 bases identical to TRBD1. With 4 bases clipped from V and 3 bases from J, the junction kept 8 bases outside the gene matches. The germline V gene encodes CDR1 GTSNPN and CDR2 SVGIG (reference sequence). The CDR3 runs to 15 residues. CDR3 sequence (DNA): TGTGCCTGGAATACCGGGACAGGGGCGGACACTGAAGCTTTCTTT. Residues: CAWNTGTGADTEAFF.